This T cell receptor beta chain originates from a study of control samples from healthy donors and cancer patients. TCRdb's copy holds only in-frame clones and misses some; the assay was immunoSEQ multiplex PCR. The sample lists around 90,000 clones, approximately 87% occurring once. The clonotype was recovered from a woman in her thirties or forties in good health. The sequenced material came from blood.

CDR3 sequence reads: CASSSDSTYEQYF. Written as DNA, the CDR3 is TGTGCCAGCAGCTCGGACAGTACCTACGAGCAGTACTTC. V is TRBV5-6 and J is TRBJ2-7; a possible D gene is TRBD1 (6 bases). Trimming left V 3 bases short and J 2 bases short, with 9 bases between. In germline, CDR1 is SGHDT, CDR2 YYEEEE. There are 13 residues in the CDR3.